Listed below are T cell receptor beta chains from one sample, sequenced in a study of blood T cell repertoires in COVID-19. Sequencing used immunoSEQ multiplex PCR; TCRdb keeps in-frame clones, though not all of them. This table has roughly 300,000 clones, 87% appearing once. Input material: peripheral blood. These receptors all come from a woman between 50 and 59 years old who had recovered from COVID-19. Both conserved end residues are part of each CDR3. The order of the fields is J gene, clone size, D gene, V gene, CDR3 DNA, CDR3 protein. D genes are given only for firm matches. Expanded clones are given a class, and other clones once, few, many or no size at all.

TRBJ2-2	.	TRBD2	TRBV10-3	TGTGCCTCAAAAAGTGGGGGGGACACCGGGGAGCTGTTTTTT	CASKSGGDTGELFF
TRBJ2-3	.	TRBD2	TRBV7-2	TGTGCCAGCAGCTTAGAGGGTGGGACTAGCGGGAGTGCAGATACGCAGTATTTT	CASSLEGGTSGSADTQYF
TRBJ1-2	.	.	TRBV5-6	TGTGCCAGCAGCCCCGGGCAGGGCCAGGGTGGCTACACCTTC	CASSPGQGQGGYTF
TRBJ2-7	.	TRBD2	TRBV4-2	TGTGCCAGCAGCCAGACTAGCGGGGCCTACGAGCAGTACTTC	CASSQTSGAYEQYF
TRBJ2-2	.	TRBD1	TRBV9	TGTGCCAGCAGGGGACAGGGGGCCGGGGAGCTGTTTTTT	CASRGQGAGELFF
TRBJ1-5	.	TRBD1	TRBV7-2	TGTGCCAGCAGCCAGGACAGGGCTCAGCCCCAGCATTTT	CASSQDRAQPQHF
TRBJ2-5	.	TRBD2	TRBV5-1	TGCGCCAGCACCCCGGGACTAGCTGGGGAGACCCAGTACTTC	CASTPGLAGETQYF
TRBJ2-3	.	.	TRBV5-1	TGCGCCAGCAGCCCACCTAGTCCAGATACGCAGTATTTT	CASSPPSPDTQYF
TRBJ2-1	.	.	TRBV30	TGTGCCTGGAGTCAAGGGAGCGGAGCCTACAATGAGCAGTTCTTC	CAWSQGSGAYNEQFF
TRBJ2-3	.	TRBD1	TRBV9	TGTGCCAGCAGCGTAGAGATCTCTAGCGGGACAGGGGGGGATACGCAGTATTTT	CASSVEISSGTGGDTQYF
TRBJ1-4	.	.	TRBV15	TGTGCCACCAGCAGACCCGGCGGGGGGGAAACTAATGAAAAACTGTTTTTT	CATSRPGGGETNEKLFF
TRBJ1-3	.	.	TRBV10-3	TGTGCCATCAGTGGTGGTCCAGGGGTCTTCTCTGGAAACACCATATATTTT	CAISGGPGVFSGNTIYF
TRBJ2-7	.	TRBD1	TRBV5-1	TGCGCCAGCACACGGGACAGGGTCGTCGACGAGCAGTACTTC	CASTRDRVVDEQYF
TRBJ2-7	.	TRBD1	TRBV11-2	TGTGCCAGCAGCTTGAGCGGACAGGGTGTCTACGAGCAGTACTTC	CASSLSGQGVYEQYF
TRBJ2-3	.	.	TRBV30	TGTGCCTGGTTTGGCTCCCCTGGATGGGGAGGAGAAAATACGCAGTATTTT	CAWFGSPGWGGENTQYF
TRBJ2-3	.	.	TRBV19	TGTGCCAGTAGTATCGGACAGTTTGGACACCTAGGGACCCCAGATACGCAGTATTTT	CASSIGQFGHLGTPDTQYF
TRBJ1-3	.	TRBD1	TRBV6-5	TGTGCCAGCAGCAAATTAACAGGGGGTCAAGGCACCATATATTTT	CASSKLTGGQGTIYF
TRBJ2-5	.	TRBD1	TRBV5-1	TGCGCCAGCGCAAAACCCCTCGGACAGGGAATATCAGAGACCCAGTACTTC	CASAKPLGQGISETQYF
TRBJ1-1	many	.	TRBV7-2	TGTGCCAGCAGCTTAGGTCGGGGATCCGAAGCTTTCTTT	CASSLGRGSEAFF
TRBJ2-5	.	.	TRBV18	TGTGCCAGCTCACCACCGGGAGCTCAAGAGACCCAGTACTTC	CASSPPGAQETQYF
TRBJ2-1	.	.	TRBV11-2	TGTGCCAGCAGCTTAAGGTGGGGGGGCACCTACAATGAGCAGTTCTTC	CASSLRWGGTYNEQFF
TRBJ2-7	.	TRBD1	TRBV5-1	TGCGCCAGCAGCTTGGAAGGGACAGGGGTCGACGAGCAGTACTTC	CASSLEGTGVDEQYF
TRBJ2-7	.	.	TRBV29-1	TGCAGCGTTCGTCTCGGTCGGGGAACCTACGAGCAGTACTTC	CSVRLGRGTYEQYF
TRBJ1-2	.	.	TRBV4-1	TGCGCCAGCAGCCCAATCCCACCTGCTCGGGGTTACACCTTC	CASSPIPPARGYTF
TRBJ2-7	.	.	TRBV28	TGTGCCAGCAGTTTACAGGGGCCGACCTACGAGCAGTACTTC	CASSLQGPTYEQYF
TRBJ1-1	once	.	TRBV19	TGTGCCAGTAGTGTTGTAGGGGTCGCGAACACTGAAGCTTTCTTT	CASSVVGVANTEAFF
TRBJ2-6	.	.	TRBV6-1	TGTGCCAGCAGTGAAGCACACTCTGGGGCCAACGTCCTGACTTTC	CASSEAHSGANVLTF